The next 20 T cell receptor beta chains were all read from a single sample in a study of T cells after yellow fever vaccination. TCRdb redid the calling of the 5' RACE reads with MiXCR, one entry per CDR3 protein. In the table there are about 220,000 distinct CDR3 sequences, under 3.5% of which are singletons. The sample in question was CD4+ T cells sorted from PBMCs, obtained 10 days after the yellow fever booster vaccination. Source of these receptors: a young man who received the YFV17D yellow fever vaccine.

Remarks on this clonotype: Relative to the germline gene, one junction end is altered; a read error may explain this. V and J are TRBV29-1 and TRBJ2-2, with no clear D. The CDR3 consists of 14 residues. Germline CDR1 SQVTM, CDR2 ANQGSEA. CDR3 amino acids: CSVEGSQATGELFF. The DNA for the CDR3 is TGCAGCGTGGAAGGAAGTCAGGCCACCGGGGAGCTGTTTTTT.

This sequence joins TRBV12-3 or TRBV12-4 and TRBJ1-2; no definite D call. V gave up 5 bases and J gave up 4 bases, with 8 bases separating them. The CDR3 contains 12 residues. The CDR3 sequence is CASSQSSYGYTF. The CDR3 DNA is TGTGCCAGCAGTCAGAGTAGCTATGGCTACACCTTC.

This clonotype came up many times. The chain carries TRBV5-5 and TRBJ2-6; D unclear. Trimming took 4 bases from V and 6 from J, leaving 17 bases between them. The germline V gene has CDR1 SGHKS and CDR2 YYEKEE (reference sequence). The CDR3 runs 16 residues. The CDR3 protein is CASSHARLAEANVLTF. CDR3 in DNA: TGTGCCAGCAGCCATGCCCGACTGGCAGAGGCCAACGTCCTGACTTTC.

The chain couples TRBV18 to TRBJ2-3; 8 bases fit TRBD1. CDR3 length: 14 amino acids. V gave up 4 bases and J gave up 1 base; unmatched junction bases: 1. Germline CDR1 and CDR2: KGHSH and LQKENI. CDR3 sequence reads: CASSQDRGTDTQYF. In nucleotides, the CDR3 is TGTGCCAGCTCACAGGACAGGGGCACAGATACGCAGTATTTT.

This clonotype was seen only a few times. The V gene is TRBV12-3 or TRBV12-4, the J gene TRBJ1-2; 7 nucleotides match TRBD1. CDR3 length equals 15 residues. J gave up 8 bases and V 8 bases, and 17 bases lay outside the gene matches. As DNA, the CDR3 is TGTGCCAGCGCCACCTCAATGACAGGGCCGCTCGGCTACACCTTC. Amino acids: CASATSMTGPLGYTF.

The V call is TRBV7-8, the J call TRBJ2-7, with TRBD1 as a possible D gene (6 bases). V lost 6 bases and J 5 bases, leaving 17 bases between the germline ends. The germline V gene has CDR1 SGHVS and CDR2 FQNEAQ. This CDR3 has 14 residues. Here the CDR3 reads CASRLDTGFHEQYV. The CDR3 nucleotides are TGTGCCAGCAGATTGGATACAGGGTTCCACGAGCAGTACGTC.

V is TRBV20-1 and J is TRBJ1-1; D gene unclear. CDR3 length equals 11 residues. Germline CDR1 reads DFQATT; CDR2 reads SNEGSKA (reference sequence). V dropped 8 bases and J dropped 1 base, with 8 bases sitting between them. The CDR3 loop is CSTKENTEAFF. The CDR3 DNA reads as TGCAGTACCAAGGAGAACACTGAAGCTTTCTTT.

This clonotype was observed at least ten times. The chain joins TRBV7-2 to TRBJ2-2, with TRBD1 as a possible D gene (5 bases). From germline, CDR1 is SGHTA and CDR2 FQGNSA. V lost 0 bases and J 0 bases, leaving 8 bases between the germline ends. The CDR3 length is 16 residues. The CDR3 region has the DNA TGTGCCAGCAGCTTAGCAGGCAGGGCGAACACCGGGGAGCTGTTTTTT. This encodes CASSLAGRANTGELFF.

In its sample, this clonotype was seen many times. CDR3 nucleotide sequence: TGTGCCAGCAGCCCCTCAGGGAATTCACCCCTCCACTTT. Protein sequence: CASSPSGNSPLHF. This sequence joins TRBV6-5 and TRBJ1-6, with D maybe TRBD1 (5 bases). This CDR3 has 13 residues. Germline V gene lookup returns CDR1 MNHEY and CDR2 SVGAGI. The germline V and J ends were trimmed by 6 bases and 7 bases, with 10 bases remaining between them.

A word on this clonotype: A much more abundant neighbour one base away suggests this may be a read error. V is TRBV5-1 and J is TRBJ2-3; tentative D call: TRBD1 (5 bases). This CDR3 is built from 14 residues. Germline V gene lookup returns CDR1 SGHRS and CDR2 YFSETQ. This chain's CDR3 is CASRENRNTVTQYF. CDR3 in DNA: TGCGCCAGCAGGGAGAACAGGAACACAGTTACGCAGTATTTT.

This clonotype was detected ten times or more. This chain joins TRBV3-1 and TRBJ2-1; 9 bases align to TRBD2. The CDR3 has 16 amino acids. Germline lookup yields CDR1 LGHDT and CDR2 YNNKEL (reference sequence). Trimming at V came to 2 bases and at J to 4 bases, leaving 6 bases not matched to a gene. Here the CDR3 reads CASSQLPGLAYNEQFF. CDR3 DNA sequence: TGTGCCAGCAGCCAATTACCGGGACTAGCTTACAATGAGCAGTTCTTC.

The genes are TRBV19 and TRBJ1-6; the match to TRBD1 covers 7 bases. The CDR3 loop spans 13 amino acids. The germline CDR1 and CDR2 sequences are LNHDA and SQIVND (reference sequence). V trimming: 8 bases; J trimming: 7 bases; junction bases outside the gene matches: 5. The CDR3 here is CASSDRKNSPLHF. CDR3 DNA sequence: TGTGCCAGTTCGGACAGGAAGAATTCACCCCTCCACTTT. Combining the CDR3 with reference TRBV19 and TRBJ1-6 gives the whole variable domain DGGITQSPKYLFRKEGQNVTLSCEQNLNHDAMYWYRQDPGQGLRLIYYSQIVNDFQKGDIAEGYSVSREKKESFPLTVTSAQKNPTAFYLCASSDRKNSPLHFGNGTRLTVT.

This clonotype appeared many times. V is TRBV7-2 and J is TRBJ2-1; 13 positions match TRBD2. CDR3 size: 14 residues. V shed 9 bases and J 7 bases; nucleotides not matched to a gene: 6. Germline assignment: CDR1 SGHTA and CDR2 FQGNSA. CDR3 sequence: CASKLAGGPNEQFF. The CDR3 DNA follows: TGTGCCAGTAAACTAGCGGGGGGGCCTAATGAGCAGTTCTTC.

This clonotype was seen ten or more times. CDR3 bases: TGTGCCACCAGTGCTTCTCTGAAACAGGGTCCCTACAATGAGCAGTTCTTC. Translating gives CATSASLKQGPYNEQFF. This chain connects TRBV24-1 to TRBJ2-1, with TRBD1 as a possible D gene (6 bases). This CDR3 is built from 17 residues. The V end lost 5 bases, the J end lost 2 bases, and 18 bases lay between the germline ends. CDR1 and CDR2 from the germline V gene are KGHDR and SFDVKD.

This chain connects TRBV6-5 to TRBJ1-2; D is uncertain. The CDR3 length is 14 residues. Germline V lookup: CDR1 MNHEY, CDR2 SVGAGI. V was clipped by 0 bases and J by 0 bases, with 5 bases between them. The CDR3 protein is CASSYSHPNYGYTF. The CDR3 nucleotides read TGTGCCAGCAGTTACTCGCACCCTAACTATGGCTACACCTTC.

This clonotype was seen more than once but under ten times. The J gene is TRBJ2-4, the V gene TRBV30; D ambiguous. Germline CDR1 is GTSNPN and CDR2 is SVGIG (reference sequence). The V end was cut by 3 bases, the J end by 7 bases, with 10 bases between. This CDR3 spans 12 amino acids. Here the CDR3 DNA reads TGTGCCTGGAGCCTAAGTGGGAACATTCAGTACTTC. Encoded protein: CAWSLSGNIQYF.

Many counts were recorded for this clonotype. The rearrangement joins TRBV5-1 to TRBJ2-1; 15 nucleotides line up with TRBD2. V lost 4 bases to trimming and J lost 5 bases; unmatched junction nucleotides: 7. This CDR3 contains 17 residues. Germline-derived CDR1 and CDR2 are SGHRS and YFSETQ. The DNA of the CDR3 is TGCGCCAGCAGCCCCTGGACTAGCGGGGGGGTCCACAATGAGCAGTTCTTC. Amino acid sequence: CASSPWTSGGVHNEQFF.

This clonotype was detected many times. The chain employs TRBV11-1 and TRBJ2-7; TRBD1 agrees at 9 bases. The CDR3 loop spans 15 amino acids. Trimming took 6 bases from V and 3 from J; bases not matched to a gene: 9. The germline V gene encodes CDR1 SGHAT and CDR2 FQDESV (reference sequence). The CDR3 here is CASRRSDRGLYEQYF. The CDR3 bases are TGTGCCAGCAGGCGGTCGGACAGGGGCCTCTACGAGCAGTACTTC.

This clonotype was detected ten times or more. The V gene is TRBV7-2, the J gene TRBJ2-3; 8 bases agree with TRBD1. V dropped 5 bases and J dropped 4; count of bases not matched to a gene: 8. CDR3 length equals 15 residues. Germline V gives CDR1 SGHTA, CDR2 FQGNSA. The CDR3 loop is CASSGQGLFADTQYF. The CDR3 nucleotides are TGTGCCAGCAGCGGACAGGGTTTGTTCGCAGATACGCAGTATTTT.

This clonotype was found a few times. This sequence joins TRBV7-2 and TRBJ2-2; D gene uncertain. V was pared by 6 bases and J by 6 bases, with 17 bases between. Germline assignment: CDR1 SGHTA and CDR2 FQGNSA. The length of the CDR3 is 15 residues. CDR3 bases: TGTGCCAGCAGTTTCCGCGGAGCTGGACCCGGGGAGCTGTTTTTT. Protein sequence: CASSFRGAGPGELFF.